Listed here is a single T cell receptor beta chain. Antigen unknown. This CDR3 is built from 9 residues. Germline assignment: CDR1 SGHAT and CDR2 FQNNGV. Trimming took off 0 bases at V and 18 bases at J, with 3 bases between the two ends. Authors of the study amplified TCR beta CDR3 regions from RNA transcripts. In the first-round RT-PCR of the TCR CDR3, the HTBI primer set was used. Via MiXCR, TCRdb re-called the multiplex PCR reads, giving one row per CDR3 protein. The data hold around 35,000 distinct CDR3 sequences, with 50% to 55% observed a single time. Uncontrolled infection, other autoimmune disease, pregnancy or lactation barred patients from enrollment. The sample comes from a study of T cells in Graves' hyperthyroidism and ophthalmopathy. Study-wide results and limits: Blood also carried most thyroid clonotypes expanded above 0.001.

The chain combines TRBV11-2 with TRBJ2-6; D not resolved. Sequenced sample: blood. This TCR derives from a man aged 35-49 years with Graves' ophthalmopathy. CDR3: CASSLDSTF. The CDR3 bases are TGTGCCAGCAGCTTAGATTCGACTTTC.